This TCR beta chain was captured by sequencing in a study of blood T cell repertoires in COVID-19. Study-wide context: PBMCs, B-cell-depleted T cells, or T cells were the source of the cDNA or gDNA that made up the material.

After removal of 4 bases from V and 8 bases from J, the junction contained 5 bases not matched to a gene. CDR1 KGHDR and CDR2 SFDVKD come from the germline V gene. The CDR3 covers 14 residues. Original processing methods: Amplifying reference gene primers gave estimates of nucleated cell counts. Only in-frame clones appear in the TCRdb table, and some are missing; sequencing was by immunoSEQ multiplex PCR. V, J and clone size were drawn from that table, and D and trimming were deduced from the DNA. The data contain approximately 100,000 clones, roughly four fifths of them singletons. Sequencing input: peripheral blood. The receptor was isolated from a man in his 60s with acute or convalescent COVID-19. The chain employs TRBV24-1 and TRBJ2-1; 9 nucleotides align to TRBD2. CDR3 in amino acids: CATSERGGRDEQFF. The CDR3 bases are TGTGCCACCAGTGAGCGGGGGGGGCGCGATGAGCAGTTCTTC.